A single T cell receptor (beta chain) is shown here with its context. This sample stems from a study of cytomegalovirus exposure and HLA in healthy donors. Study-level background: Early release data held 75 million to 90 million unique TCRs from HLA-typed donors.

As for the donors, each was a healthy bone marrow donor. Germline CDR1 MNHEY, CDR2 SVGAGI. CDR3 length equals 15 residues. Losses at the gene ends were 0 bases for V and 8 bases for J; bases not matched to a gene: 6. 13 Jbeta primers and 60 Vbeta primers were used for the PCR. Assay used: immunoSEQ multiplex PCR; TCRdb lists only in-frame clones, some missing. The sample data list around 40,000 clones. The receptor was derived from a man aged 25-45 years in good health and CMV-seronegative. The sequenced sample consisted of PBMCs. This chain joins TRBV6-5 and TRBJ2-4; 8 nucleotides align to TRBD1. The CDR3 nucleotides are TGTGCCAGCAGTTACTCGGACAGGGTCTGGGACATTCAGTACTTC. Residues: CASSYSDRVWDIQYF.